This entry lists 23 T cell receptor beta chains sequenced from one sample in a study of blood T cell repertoires in COVID-19. Assay used: immunoSEQ multiplex PCR; TCRdb lists only in-frame clones, some missing. The data hold roughly 270,000 clones, with roughly four fifths observed a single time. Sequencing input: PBMCs or T cells enriched from blood (not recorded which). The receptors shown here come from a man in his forties who had been exposed to COVID-19.

V gene TRBV5-1 combines with J gene TRBJ1-1; 9 bases line up with TRBD1. Germline V gives CDR1 SGHRS, CDR2 YFSETQ. V lost 3 bases, J lost 1 base, and 1 base stayed unmatched. CDR3 length: 14 residues. The CDR3 loop reads CASSSQGANTEAFF. In DNA, the CDR3 is TGCGCCAGCAGCTCACAGGGGGCGAACACTGAAGCTTTCTTT.

The J gene is TRBJ2-1, the V gene TRBV20-1, with 10 bases lining up with TRBD2. V was clipped by 3 bases and J by 8 bases; unmatched bases: 10. Germline assignment: CDR1 DFQATT and CDR2 SNEGSKA (reference sequence). The CDR3 sequence is 15 residues long. CDR3 region: CSASMRAGGIYEQFF. CDR3 in DNA: TGCAGTGCTAGTATGCGAGCGGGAGGGATCTATGAGCAGTTCTTC.

V and J are TRBV7-8 and TRBJ1-6; tentative D call: TRBD1 (5 bases). Trimming pared 5 bases from V and 7 bases from J, leaving 12 bases between. The germline V gene encodes CDR1 SGHVS and CDR2 FQNEAQ. This CDR3 comprises 14 residues. The DNA for the CDR3 is TGTGCCAGCAGCCCGCGAGACAGAAATTCACCCCTCCACTTT. Its protein product is CASSPRDRNSPLHF.

This chain uses TRBV6-5 with TRBJ2-7, with D possibly being TRBD1 (6 bases). The germline V gene encodes CDR1 MNHEY and CDR2 SVGAGI. V was cut by 2 bases and J by 1 base, with 12 bases left in between. The CDR3 is made up of 15 amino acids. CDR3 DNA: TGTGCCAGCAGTTACCGCCCGACAGGATCCTACGAGCAGTACTTC. This sequence encodes CASSYRPTGSYEQYF.

The chain uses TRBV7-8 and TRBJ2-1, with a possible D match to TRBD2 (6 bases). Trimming pared 0 bases from V and 9 bases from J, leaving 15 bases between. From germline, CDR1 is SGHVS and CDR2 FQNEAQ. The CDR3 runs 15 residues. CDR3 DNA sequence: TGTGCCAGCAGCTTAGCGGGAGGTCTACAAGGTGAGCAGTTCTTC. Translation: CASSLAGGLQGEQFF.

This clone was seen a few times. In DNA form, the CDR3 reads TGTGCCAGCACCCGGGACAGGGGGTTTGGTGAGCAGTTCTTC. Translating it yields CASTRDRGFGEQFF. The chain is built from TRBV6-5 and TRBJ2-1; TRBD1 agrees at 11 bases. Germline values: CDR1 MNHEY, CDR2 SVGAGI. The CDR3 covers 14 residues. The ends lost 7 bases at V and 9 bases at J; junction bases unmatched: 8.

A few counts support this clone. V gene TRBV29-1 combines with J gene TRBJ1-1; a possible D gene is TRBD1 (5 bases). Germline V gene data show CDR1 as SQVTM and CDR2 as ANQGSEA. Deletions cut 4 bases from V and 10 bases from J, with 19 bases between. The CDR3 sequence is 13 residues long. The CDR3 DNA reads as TGCAGCGTTGGGGGCCGGAATTGGTGGGGAGCTTTCTTT. This gives the protein CSVGGRNWWGAFF.

V and J are TRBV12-5 and TRBJ2-2; the match to TRBD2 covers 7 bases. This CDR3 region has 17 residues. Germline CDR1 is LGHNT and CDR2 is FRNRAP. V trimming: 0 bases; J trimming: 1 base; junction bases outside the gene matches: 5. CDR3 region: CASGLVIVAGNTGELFF. CDR3 in DNA: TGTGCTAGTGGTTTGGTAATCGTAGCGGGGAACACCGGGGAGCTGTTTTTT. The complete variable domain, with remaining parts taken from reference TRBV12-5 and TRBJ2-2, reads DARVTQTPRHKVTEMGQEVTMRCQPILGHNTVFWYRQTMMQGLELLAYFRNRAPLDDSGMPKDRFSAEMPDATLATLKIQPSEPRDSAVYFCASGLVIVAGNTGELFFGEGSRLTVL.

The V and J genes are TRBV7-6 and TRBJ2-1; tentatively, D is TRBD2 (7 bases). The CDR3 consists of 16 residues. Trimming took 7 bases from V and 6 from J, leaving 22 bases between them. Germline CDR1 is SGHVS and CDR2 is FNYEAQ. CDR3 in DNA: TGTGCCAGCATACCACAGGGACTACTAGGGGGCAATGAGCAGTTCTTC. Protein product: CASIPQGLLGGNEQFF.

The chain carries TRBV7-9 and TRBJ2-7; weak D call: TRBD1 (5 bases). The CDR3 runs 15 residues. Germline CDR1 reads SEHNR; CDR2 reads FQNEAQ (reference sequence). V dropped 5 bases and J dropped 6 bases, with 20 bases sitting between them. CDR3: CASSRTGSSVSEQYF. The CDR3 DNA reads TGTGCCAGCAGCCGAACAGGTAGCTCTGTCTCCGAGCAGTACTTC.

This clone was detected a few times. CDR3: CASSRTPRWPQHF. CDR3 coding DNA: TGTGCCAGCTCCCGGACACCCCGTTGGCCCCAGCATTTT. The chain employs TRBV12-3 or TRBV12-4 and TRBJ1-5; tentatively, D is TRBD1 (5 bases). CDR3 length: 13 residues. Trimming cost V 8 bases and J 9 bases, with 17 bases left between them.

This chain uses TRBV7-9 with TRBJ2-7, with D hard to call. V lost 0 bases and J 1 base, leaving 7 bases between the germline ends. From germline, CDR1 is SEHNR and CDR2 FQNEAQ (reference sequence). The CDR3 spans 14 residues. The CDR3 nucleotides read TGTGCCAGCAGCTTAGCGTTACAATCCTACGAGCAGTACTTC. Protein sequence: CASSLALQSYEQYF. Combining the CDR3 with reference TRBV7-9 and TRBJ2-7 gives the whole variable domain DTGVSQNPRHKITKRGQNVTFRCDPISEHNRLYWYRQTLGQGPEFLTYFQNEAQLEKSRLLSDRFSAERPKGSFSTLEIQRTEQGDSAMYLCASSLALQSYEQYFGPGTRLTVT.

The chain joins TRBV12-5 to TRBJ2-1, with a tentative D call TRBD2 (5 bases). Germline V CDR1 and CDR2: LGHNT, FRNRAP. Trimming pared 9 bases from V and 5 bases from J, leaving 8 bases between. The CDR3 is 11 residues long. The CDR3 is CASGNNNEQFF. The DNA of the CDR3 is TGTGCTAGCGGGAACAACAATGAGCAGTTCTTC.

The chain is built from TRBV5-1 and TRBJ2-1; 13 bases fit TRBD2. Trimming at V came to 4 bases and at J to 4 bases, leaving 5 bases not matched to a gene. This CDR3 has 16 residues. Germline V lookup: CDR1 SGHRS, CDR2 YFSETQ. The CDR3 nucleotides read TGCGCCAGCAGCCTAGGGGGACTAGCGGGATACAATGAGCAGTTCTTC. It translates to CASSLGGLAGYNEQFF.

The CDR3 spells CASSPLGQVNGYTF. In nucleotides, the CDR3 is TGTGCCAGCAGCCCTCTAGGACAGGTGAATGGCTACACCTTC. The genes are TRBV7-8 and TRBJ1-2, with 7 bases fitting TRBD1. From germline, CDR1 is SGHVS and CDR2 FQNEAQ. V lost 5 bases to trimming and J lost 6 bases; unmatched junction nucleotides: 9. This CDR3 is 14 amino acids long.

The rearrangement uses TRBV7-9 and TRBJ1-2; D is unclear. Per germline, CDR1 SEHNR and CDR2 FQNEAQ (reference sequence). Trimming removed 2 bases at V and 1 base at J, with 8 bases between. This CDR3 region has 14 residues. The CDR3 is CASSLSGSNYGYTF. CDR3 coding DNA: TGTGCCAGCAGCTTAAGTGGTAGTAACTATGGCTACACCTTC.

This clone was observed a single time. The CDR3 DNA is TGTGCCAGCAGTGAATTGGGGGCGACTAATGAAAAACTGTTTTTT. Translated: CASSELGATNEKLFF. The chain joins TRBV6-1 to TRBJ1-4, with D maybe TRBD1 (6 bases). The CDR3 has 15 residues. Trimming cost V 2 bases and J 2 bases, with 9 bases left between them. Germline V gene sequence: CDR1 MNHNS, CDR2 SASEGT.

This chain joins TRBV27 and TRBJ2-7; 9 nucleotides line up with TRBD2. The CDR3 length is 16 residues. Germline V CDR1 and CDR2: MNHEY, SMNVEV (reference sequence). V shed 5 bases, J shed 2 bases, and the junction held 10 bases outside the gene matches. CDR3 bases: TGTGCCAGCAGTCCCCCCGCGGCTAGCGGGACCTACGAGCAGTACTTC. This encodes CASSPPAASGTYEQYF.

This chain uses TRBV2 with TRBJ2-1, with D possibly matching TRBD2 (6 bases). The CDR3 loop spans 14 amino acids. Trimming stripped 4 bases from V and 8 bases from J, with 15 bases between. The V gene's germline CDR1 is SNHLY and CDR2 FYNNEI. The CDR3, as DNA: TGTGCCAGCAGTGTTGCGGGAATGGCCGATGAGCAGTTCTTC. Its protein product is CASSVAGMADEQFF.

V is TRBV7-8 and J is TRBJ1-5, with TRBD1 matching 9 bases. This CDR3 has 15 amino acids. Germline values: CDR1 SGHVS, CDR2 FQNEAQ. The ends lost 1 base at V and 6 bases at J; junction bases unmatched: 4. CDR3 bases: TGTGCCAGCAGCTTAGAAAGACAGGGGGGTCAGCCCCAGCATTTT. Its translation: CASSLERQGGQPQHF.

The rearrangement links TRBV5-5 to TRBJ1-5; a weak D match, TRBD1 (5 bases). Trimming removed 1 base at V and 5 bases at J, with 7 bases between. This CDR3 is 13 amino acids long. The germline V gene encodes CDR1 SGHKS and CDR2 YYEKEE (reference sequence). CDR3 sequence: CASSLSGHQPQHF. The CDR3 DNA reads TGTGCCAGCAGCTTGTCAGGGCATCAGCCCCAGCATTTT.

The chain carries TRBV11-3 and TRBJ2-2; D is undetermined. V dropped 1 base and J dropped 4 bases, with 7 bases sitting between them. The CDR3 loop spans 14 amino acids. Germline assignment: CDR1 SGHNT and CDR2 YENEEA. The CDR3 region has the DNA TGTGCCAGCAGCTTAGCGTCAGTCACCGGGGAGCTGTTTTTT. This gives the protein CASSLASVTGELFF. Using reference TRBV11-3 and TRBJ2-2 for the parts outside the CDR3, the full variable domain is EAGVVQSPRYKIIEKKQPVAFWCNPISGHNTLYWYLQNLGQGPELLIRYENEEAVDDSQLPKDRFSAERLKGVDSTLKIQPAELGDSAVYLCASSLASVTGELFFGEGSRLTVL.

The chain has TRBV11-3 and TRBJ2-7, with TRBD2 as a possible D gene (7 bases). In germline, CDR1 is SGHNT, CDR2 YENEEA. This CDR3 comprises 12 residues. Trimming cost V 8 bases and J 4 bases, with 12 bases left between them. Here the CDR3 DNA reads TGTGCCAGCGGCAGGGGAGGGTACGAGCAGTACTTC. This codes for CASGRGGYEQYF.